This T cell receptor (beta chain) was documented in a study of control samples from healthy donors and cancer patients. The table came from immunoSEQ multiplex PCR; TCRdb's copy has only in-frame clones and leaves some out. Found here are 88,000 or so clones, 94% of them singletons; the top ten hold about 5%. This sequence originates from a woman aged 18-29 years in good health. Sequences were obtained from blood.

The CDR3 nucleotides are TGTGCCAGCAGCAAAACATTGAGGGGACTACAAGAGACCCAGTACTTC. Translation gives CASSKTLRGLQETQYF. The gene calls are TRBV7-6 and TRBJ2-5; 7 nucleotides line up with TRBD2. Germline V gives CDR1 SGHVS, CDR2 FNYEAQ. The CDR3 has 16 amino acids. The junction had 11 bases not matched to a gene; V was cut back by 5 bases and J by 2 bases.